Listed here is a single T cell receptor (beta chain). Repertoires were generated with immunoSEQ multiplex PCR, while TCRdb's copy carries only in-frame clones and drops some. The repertoire consists of fewer than 250,000 clones, with roughly 91% occurring once and the leading ten covering 7% to 9%. This sample was included in a study of blood T cell repertoires in COVID-19. Across the whole study: The study counted Cohort 3 donors as recovered given two negative PCRs, clearance, or symptom resolution.

The CDR3 covers 16 residues. CDR1 and CDR2 (germline): SGHTA, FQGNSA. Trimming cost V 2 bases and J 4 bases, with 15 bases left between them. Those enrolled, adults aged 18 to 89 years, came from 24 US areas. Sequenced: PBMCs or T cells enriched from blood (not recorded which). J is TRBJ2-1 and V is TRBV7-2; D possibly corresponds to TRBD2 (6 bases). The source is a man aged 25 to 40 in a cohort exposed to, infected with or recovered from COVID-19 (not recorded which). CDR3 sequence: CASSLTFQRAYNEQFF. The CDR3 DNA reads TGTGCCAGCAGCTTAACCTTTCAGCGGGCATACAATGAGCAGTTCTTC.